This TCR beta chain was retrieved from a study of shared clonotypes between healthy human individuals. The CDR3 covers 17 residues. V was shortened by 1 base and J by 5 bases, with 18 bases between the two germline ends. Germline CDR1 LNHNV, CDR2 YYDKDF (reference sequence). The method was immunoSEQ multiplex PCR; TCRdb's version includes in-frame clones alone and lacks a portion of them. The table includes around 560,000 clones, approximately 96% detected once. As defined, naive CD8 cells were CD45RO-negative and positively selected for CCR7, with terminally differentiated effector memory CD45RA+ cells excluded. Every one of the donors was a Caucasian adult that lived in Nashville, Tennessee.

Sequences were obtained from naive CD8+ T cells sorted from blood. The sequence was collected from a woman between 25 and 40 years old in good health. The chain combines TRBV15 with TRBJ2-1, with D perhaps matching TRBD2 (5 bases). For the CDR3, the DNA is TGTGCCACCAGCAGAGGACAAGTGAACGGGGAAAACAATGAGCAGTTCTTC. Protein product: CATSRGQVNGENNEQFF.